This T cell receptor (beta chain) was sequenced for a study of post-analysis software for immune sequencing data. Overall study: Recorded disease courses covered relapsing-remitting, secondary progressive and progressive-relapsing multiple sclerosis. Some patients had no subtype annotation.

Study-wide results and limits: Controls had lower frequencies than patients of four or five TRBV segments, which included TRBV5-6, TRBV5-1 and TRBV20-1. Strong co-clustering by F measure was seen for same-batch samples. Comparison with controls showed significantly lower normalized Chao1 diversity in multiple sclerosis patients.

Presence of unique molecular identifiers characterized the TCR beta cDNA libraries. Each batch of roughly 1 to 11 million T cells produced 450,000 to 500,000 cDNA molecules. TCRdb used MiXCR to reprocess the PCR reads, holding one entry per CDR3 protein. Of around 200,000 distinct CDR3 sequences detected, roughly 28% appear once; the ten largest clones hold 3% to 3.5%. The V end was cut by 0 bases, the J end by 2 bases, with 15 bases between. CDR1 and CDR2 (germline): KGHDR, SFDVKD. The CDR3 contains 17 residues. Ten or more counts support this clonotype. Its antigen is currently unknown. This chain uses TRBV24-1 with TRBJ1-2, with D possibly TRBD1 on 5 matching bases. The clonotype originates from a girl aged 2-17 years with multiple sclerosis. Material for sequencing was blood. CDR3 bases: TGTGCCACCAGTGATTTGGGGAGGGGCCCCTACAACTATGGCTACACCTTC. Protein: CATSDLGRGPYNYGYTF.